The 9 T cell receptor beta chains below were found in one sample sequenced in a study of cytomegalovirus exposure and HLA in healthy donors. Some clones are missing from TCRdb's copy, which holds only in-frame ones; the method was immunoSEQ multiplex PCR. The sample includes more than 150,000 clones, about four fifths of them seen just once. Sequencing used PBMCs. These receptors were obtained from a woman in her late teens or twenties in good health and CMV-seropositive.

For the CDR3, the DNA is TGTGCCAGCAGCCCAGGGACTAGCGGGGGTCAGGCAGATACGCAGTATTTT. Translation: CASSPGTSGGQADTQYF. The chain has TRBV9 and TRBJ2-3; TRBD2 agrees at 14 bases. This CDR3 has 17 residues. Trimming removed 4 bases from V and 4 bases from J; junction bases left unmatched: 8. In germline, CDR1 is SGDLS, CDR2 YYNGEE. The whole variable domain, filled in from reference TRBV9 and TRBJ2-3, reads DSGVTQTPKHLITATGQRVTLRCSPRSGDLSVYWYQQSLDQGLQFLIQYYNGEERAKGNILERFSAQQFPDLHSELNLSSLELGDSALYFCASSPGTSGGQADTQYFGPGTRLTVL.

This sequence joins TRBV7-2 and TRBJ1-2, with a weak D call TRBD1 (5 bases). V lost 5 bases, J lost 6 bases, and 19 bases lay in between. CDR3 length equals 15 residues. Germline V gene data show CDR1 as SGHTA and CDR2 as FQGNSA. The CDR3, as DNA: TGTGCCAGCAGCCCAATTATCGGGTCAGGGAATGGCTACACCTTC. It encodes CASSPIIGSGNGYTF.

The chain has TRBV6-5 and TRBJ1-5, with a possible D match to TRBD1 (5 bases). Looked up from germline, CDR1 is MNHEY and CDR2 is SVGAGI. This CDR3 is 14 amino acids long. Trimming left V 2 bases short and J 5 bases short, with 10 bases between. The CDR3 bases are TGTGCCAGCAGTTACGGTGGGGCTCATCAGCCCCAGCATTTT. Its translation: CASSYGGAHQPQHF.

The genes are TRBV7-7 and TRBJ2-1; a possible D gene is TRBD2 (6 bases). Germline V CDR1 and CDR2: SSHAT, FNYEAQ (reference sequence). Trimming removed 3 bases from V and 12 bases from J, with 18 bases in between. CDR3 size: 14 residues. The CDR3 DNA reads TGTGCCAGCAGCTTGAAAGGAGGGGCTTCCGCGCAGTTCTTC. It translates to CASSLKGGASAQFF.

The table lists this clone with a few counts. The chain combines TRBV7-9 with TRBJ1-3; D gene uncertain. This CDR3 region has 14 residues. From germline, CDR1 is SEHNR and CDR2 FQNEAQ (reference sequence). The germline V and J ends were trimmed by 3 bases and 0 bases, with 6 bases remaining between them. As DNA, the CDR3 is TGTGCCAGCAGCTTCGAGAGCTCTGGAAACACCATATATTTT. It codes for CASSFESSGNTIYF. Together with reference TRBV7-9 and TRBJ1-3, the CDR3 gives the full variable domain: DTGVSQNPRHKITKRGQNVTFRCDPISEHNRLYWYRQTLGQGPEFLTYFQNEAQLEKSRLLSDRFSAERPKGSFSTLEIQRTEQGDSAMYLCASSFESSGNTIYFGEGSWLTVV.

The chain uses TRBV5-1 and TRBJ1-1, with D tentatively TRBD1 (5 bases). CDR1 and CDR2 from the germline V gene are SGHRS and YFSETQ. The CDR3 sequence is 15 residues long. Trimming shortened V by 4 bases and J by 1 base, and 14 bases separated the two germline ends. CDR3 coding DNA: TGCGCCAGCAGCCCTTCAAGTCAGGGGAACACTGAAGCTTTCTTT. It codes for CASSPSSQGNTEAFF.

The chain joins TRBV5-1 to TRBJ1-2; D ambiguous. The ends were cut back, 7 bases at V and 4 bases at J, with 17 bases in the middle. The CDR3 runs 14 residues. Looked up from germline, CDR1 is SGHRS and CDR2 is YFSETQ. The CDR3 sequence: CASGLESRSYGYTF. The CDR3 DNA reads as TGCGCCAGCGGTCTCGAAAGCAGGTCCTATGGCTACACCTTC.

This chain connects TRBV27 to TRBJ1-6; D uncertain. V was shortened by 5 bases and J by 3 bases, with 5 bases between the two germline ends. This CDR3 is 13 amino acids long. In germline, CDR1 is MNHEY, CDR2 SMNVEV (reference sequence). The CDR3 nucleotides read TGTGCCAGCAGTGGGCTCTATAATTCACCCCTCCACTTT. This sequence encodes CASSGLYNSPLHF.

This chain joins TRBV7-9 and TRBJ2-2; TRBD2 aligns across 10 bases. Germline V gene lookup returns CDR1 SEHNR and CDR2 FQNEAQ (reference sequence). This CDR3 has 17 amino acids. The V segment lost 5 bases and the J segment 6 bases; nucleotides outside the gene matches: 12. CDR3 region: CASSPGTSVNLPGELFF. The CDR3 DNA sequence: TGTGCCAGCAGCCCTGGGACTAGCGTGAACCTTCCCGGGGAGCTGTTTTTT.